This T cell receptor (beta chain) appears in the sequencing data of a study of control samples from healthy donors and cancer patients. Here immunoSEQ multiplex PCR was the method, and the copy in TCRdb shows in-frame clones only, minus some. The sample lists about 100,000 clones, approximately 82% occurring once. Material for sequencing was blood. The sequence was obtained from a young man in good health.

For the CDR3, the DNA is TGTGCCAGCAGCACGAGGGTGGCATTGGGGGGCACTGAAGCTTTCTTT. Its translation is CASSTRVALGGTEAFF. The rearrangement uses TRBV7-2 and TRBJ1-1; D possibly corresponds to TRBD1 (5 bases). Germline CDR1 SGHTA, CDR2 FQGNSA. V lost 5 bases and J lost 4, with 20 bases in between. The CDR3 extends over 16 amino acids.